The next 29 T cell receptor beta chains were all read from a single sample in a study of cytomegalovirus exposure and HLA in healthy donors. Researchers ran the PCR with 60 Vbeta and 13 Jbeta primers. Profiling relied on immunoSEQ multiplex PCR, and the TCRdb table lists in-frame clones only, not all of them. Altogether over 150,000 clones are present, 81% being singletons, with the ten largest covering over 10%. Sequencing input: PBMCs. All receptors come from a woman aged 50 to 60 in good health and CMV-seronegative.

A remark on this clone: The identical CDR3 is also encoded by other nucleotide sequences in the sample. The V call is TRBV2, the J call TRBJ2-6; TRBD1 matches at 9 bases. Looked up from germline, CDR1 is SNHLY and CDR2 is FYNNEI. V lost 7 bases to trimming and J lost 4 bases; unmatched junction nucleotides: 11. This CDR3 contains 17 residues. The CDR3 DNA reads TGTGCCAGCAAAACGGGACAGGGCTACTCCGGGGCCAACGTCCTGACTTTC. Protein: CASKTGQGYSGANVLTF.

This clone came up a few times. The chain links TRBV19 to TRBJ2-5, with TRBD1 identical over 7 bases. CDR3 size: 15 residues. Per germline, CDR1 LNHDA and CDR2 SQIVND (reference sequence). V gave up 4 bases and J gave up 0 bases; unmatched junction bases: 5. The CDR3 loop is CASSNRGLYQETQYF. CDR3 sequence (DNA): TGTGCCAGTAGTAACAGGGGTCTGTACCAAGAGACCCAGTACTTC.

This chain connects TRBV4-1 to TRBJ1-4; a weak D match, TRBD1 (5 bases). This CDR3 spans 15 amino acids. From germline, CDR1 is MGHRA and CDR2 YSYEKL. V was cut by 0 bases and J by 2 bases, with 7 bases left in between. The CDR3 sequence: CASSQDPGTNEKLFF. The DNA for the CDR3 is TGCGCCAGCAGCCAAGACCCAGGGACTAATGAAAAACTGTTTTTT.

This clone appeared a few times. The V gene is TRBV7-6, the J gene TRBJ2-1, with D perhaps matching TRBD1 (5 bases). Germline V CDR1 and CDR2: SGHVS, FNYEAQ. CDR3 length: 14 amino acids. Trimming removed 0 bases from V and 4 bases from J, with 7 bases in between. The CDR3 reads CASSLAGAYNEQFF. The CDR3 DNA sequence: TGTGCCAGCAGCTTAGCAGGGGCTTACAATGAGCAGTTCTTC.

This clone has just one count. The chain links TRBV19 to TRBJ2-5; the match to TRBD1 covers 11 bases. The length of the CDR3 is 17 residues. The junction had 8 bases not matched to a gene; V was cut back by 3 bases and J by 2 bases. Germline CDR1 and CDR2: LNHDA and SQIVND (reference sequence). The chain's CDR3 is CASSIPPDRGLQETQYF. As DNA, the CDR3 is TGTGCCAGTAGTATCCCCCCGGACAGGGGGCTTCAAGAGACCCAGTACTTC.

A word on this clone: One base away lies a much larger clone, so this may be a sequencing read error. CDR3 in amino acids: CASSLDPNEQYF. CDR3 coding DNA: TGTGCCAGCAGCTTAGACCCCAACGAGCAGTACTTC. The V and J genes are TRBV11-2 and TRBJ2-7; D gene uncertain. V gave up 0 bases and J gave up 5 bases, with 5 bases separating them. Germline CDR1 is SGHAT and CDR2 is FQNNGV. The CDR3 covers 12 residues.

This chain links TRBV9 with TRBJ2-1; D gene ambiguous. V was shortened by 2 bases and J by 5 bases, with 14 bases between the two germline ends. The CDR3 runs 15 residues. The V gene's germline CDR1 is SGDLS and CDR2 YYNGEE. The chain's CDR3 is CASSVSWPTHNEQFF. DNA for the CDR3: TGTGCCAGCAGCGTCTCTTGGCCAACCCACAATGAGCAGTTCTTC.

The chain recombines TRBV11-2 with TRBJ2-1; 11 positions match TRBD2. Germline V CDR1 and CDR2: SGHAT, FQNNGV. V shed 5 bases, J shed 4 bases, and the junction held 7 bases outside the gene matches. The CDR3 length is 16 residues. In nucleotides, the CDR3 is TGTGCCAGCAGCACACGGACTAGCGGGTTTTACAATGAGCAGTTCTTC. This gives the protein CASSTRTSGFYNEQFF.

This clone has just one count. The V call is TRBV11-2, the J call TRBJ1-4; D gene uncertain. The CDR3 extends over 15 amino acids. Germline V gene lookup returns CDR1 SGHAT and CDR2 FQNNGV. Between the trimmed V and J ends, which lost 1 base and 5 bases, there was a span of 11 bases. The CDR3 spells CASSLGRGGNEKLFF. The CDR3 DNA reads TGTGCCAGCAGCTTAGGACGTGGAGGGAATGAAAAACTGTTTTTT. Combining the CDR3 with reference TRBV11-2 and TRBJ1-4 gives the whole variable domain EAGVAQSPRYKIIEKRQSVAFWCNPISGHATLYWYQQILGQGPKLLIQFQNNGVVDDSQLPKDRFSAERLKGVDSTLKIQPAKLEDSAVYLCASSLGRGGNEKLFFGSGTQLSVL.

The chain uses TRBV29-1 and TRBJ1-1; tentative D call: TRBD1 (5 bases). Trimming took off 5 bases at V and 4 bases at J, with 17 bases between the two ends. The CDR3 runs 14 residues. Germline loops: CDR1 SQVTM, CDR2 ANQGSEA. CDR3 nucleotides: TGCAGCGTTCGACCCCGGGGCGGGATCACTGAAGCTTTCTTT. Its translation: CSVRPRGGITEAFF.

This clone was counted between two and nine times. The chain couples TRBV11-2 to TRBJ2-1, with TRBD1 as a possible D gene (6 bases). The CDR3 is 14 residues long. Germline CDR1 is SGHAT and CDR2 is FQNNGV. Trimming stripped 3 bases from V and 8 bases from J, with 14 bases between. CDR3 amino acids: CASSFGRGRDEQFF. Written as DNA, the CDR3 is TGTGCCAGCAGCTTTGGCAGGGGTCGGGATGAGCAGTTCTTC.

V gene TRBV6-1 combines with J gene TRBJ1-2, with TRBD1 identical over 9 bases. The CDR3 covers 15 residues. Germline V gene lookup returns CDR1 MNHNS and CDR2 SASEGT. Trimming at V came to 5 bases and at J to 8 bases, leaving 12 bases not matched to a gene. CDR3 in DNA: TGTGCCAGCAGTCCCTCACAGGGGGCTGTGCGCGGCTACACCTTC. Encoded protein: CASSPSQGAVRGYTF.

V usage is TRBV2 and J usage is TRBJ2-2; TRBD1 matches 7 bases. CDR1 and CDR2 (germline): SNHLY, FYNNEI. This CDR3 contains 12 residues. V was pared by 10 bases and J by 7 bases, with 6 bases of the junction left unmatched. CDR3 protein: CAMLQGNGELFF. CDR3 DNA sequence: TGTGCCATGCTACAGGGGAACGGGGAGCTGTTTTTT.

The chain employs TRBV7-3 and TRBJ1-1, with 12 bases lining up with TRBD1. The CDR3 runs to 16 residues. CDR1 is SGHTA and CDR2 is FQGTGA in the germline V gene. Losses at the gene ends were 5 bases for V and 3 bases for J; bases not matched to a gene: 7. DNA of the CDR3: TGTGCCAGCAGCCAGGAGGGGACAGGGGGCTACACTGAAGCTTTCTTT. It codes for CASSQEGTGGYTEAFF.

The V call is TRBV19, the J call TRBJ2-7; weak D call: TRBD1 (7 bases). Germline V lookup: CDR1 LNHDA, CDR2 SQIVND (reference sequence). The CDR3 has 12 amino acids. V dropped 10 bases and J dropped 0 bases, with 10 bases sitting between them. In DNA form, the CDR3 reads TGTGCCACTCAGGGGGGCTCCTACGAGCAGTACTTC. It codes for CATQGGSYEQYF.

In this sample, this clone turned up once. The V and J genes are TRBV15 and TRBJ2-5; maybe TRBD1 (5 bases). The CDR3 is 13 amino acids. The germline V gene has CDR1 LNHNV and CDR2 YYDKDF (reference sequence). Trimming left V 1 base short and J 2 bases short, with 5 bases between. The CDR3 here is CATSRGQQETQYF. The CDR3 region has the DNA TGTGCCACCAGCAGAGGACAGCAAGAGACCCAGTACTTC.

CDR3 coding DNA: TGTGCCAGCAGCCAACAGGGCTTTTACCAAGAGACCCAGTACTTC. Protein product: CASSQQGFYQETQYF. The chain joins TRBV7-2 to TRBJ2-5, with D maybe TRBD1 (6 bases). CDR3 length: 15 amino acids. V shed 5 bases and J shed 0 bases, with 13 bases lying between them. Germline values: CDR1 SGHTA, CDR2 FQGNSA.

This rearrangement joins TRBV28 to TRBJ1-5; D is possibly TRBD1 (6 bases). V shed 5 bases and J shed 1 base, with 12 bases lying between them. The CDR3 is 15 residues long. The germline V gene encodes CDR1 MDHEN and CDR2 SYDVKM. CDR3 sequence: CASSGTGHSNQPQHF. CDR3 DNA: TGTGCCAGCAGTGGAACGGGACACAGCAATCAGCCCCAGCATTTT.

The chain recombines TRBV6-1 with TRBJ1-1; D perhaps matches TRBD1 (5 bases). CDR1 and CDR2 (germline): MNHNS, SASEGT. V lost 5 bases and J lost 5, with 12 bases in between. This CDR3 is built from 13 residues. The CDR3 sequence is CASSTKAGTEAFF. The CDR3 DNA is TGTGCCAGCAGTACCAAAGCAGGGACTGAAGCTTTCTTT.

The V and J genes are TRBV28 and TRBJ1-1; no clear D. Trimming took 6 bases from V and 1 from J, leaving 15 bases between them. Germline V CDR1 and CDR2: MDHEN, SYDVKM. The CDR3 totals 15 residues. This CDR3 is CASRAEEIPNTEAFF. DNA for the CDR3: TGTGCCAGCAGGGCGGAGGAAATCCCGAACACTGAAGCTTTCTTT.

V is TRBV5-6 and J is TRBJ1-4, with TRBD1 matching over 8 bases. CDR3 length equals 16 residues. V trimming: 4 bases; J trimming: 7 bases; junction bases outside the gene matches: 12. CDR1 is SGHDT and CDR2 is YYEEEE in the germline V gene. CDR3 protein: CASSLPSQGAFEKLFF. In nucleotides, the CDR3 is TGTGCCAGCAGCCTTCCGAGTCAGGGGGCTTTTGAAAAACTGTTTTTT.

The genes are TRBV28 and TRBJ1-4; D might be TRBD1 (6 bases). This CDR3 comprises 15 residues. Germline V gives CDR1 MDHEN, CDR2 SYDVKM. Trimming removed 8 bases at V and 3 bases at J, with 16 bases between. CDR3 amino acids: CASGPAGTPNEKLFF. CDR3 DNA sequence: TGTGCCAGCGGTCCCGCCGGGACACCTAATGAAAAACTGTTTTTT.

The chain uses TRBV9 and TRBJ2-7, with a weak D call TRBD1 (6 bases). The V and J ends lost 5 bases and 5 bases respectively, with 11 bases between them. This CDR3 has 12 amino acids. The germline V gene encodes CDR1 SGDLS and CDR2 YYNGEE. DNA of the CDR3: TGTGCCAGCAGTGGACAGTCCCACGAGCAGTACTTC. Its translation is CASSGQSHEQYF.

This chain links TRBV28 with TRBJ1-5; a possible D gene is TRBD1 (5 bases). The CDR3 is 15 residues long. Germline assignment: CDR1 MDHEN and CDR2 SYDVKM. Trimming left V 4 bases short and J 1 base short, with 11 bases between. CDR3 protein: CASSSQGLSNQPQHF. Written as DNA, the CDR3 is TGTGCCAGCAGTTCCCAGGGACTGAGCAATCAGCCCCAGCATTTT.

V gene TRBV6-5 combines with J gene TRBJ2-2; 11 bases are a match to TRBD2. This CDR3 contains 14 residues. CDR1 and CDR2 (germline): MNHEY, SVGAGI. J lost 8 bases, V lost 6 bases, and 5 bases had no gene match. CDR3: CASRQTSGRGELFF. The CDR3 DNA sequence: TGTGCCAGCAGGCAAACTAGCGGGAGAGGGGAGCTGTTTTTT.

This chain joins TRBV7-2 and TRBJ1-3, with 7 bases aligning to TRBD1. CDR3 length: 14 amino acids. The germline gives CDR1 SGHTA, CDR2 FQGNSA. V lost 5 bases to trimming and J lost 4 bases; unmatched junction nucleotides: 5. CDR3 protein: CASSLGTVGNTIYF. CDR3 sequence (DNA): TGTGCCAGCAGCCTCGGGACAGTCGGAAACACCATATATTTT.

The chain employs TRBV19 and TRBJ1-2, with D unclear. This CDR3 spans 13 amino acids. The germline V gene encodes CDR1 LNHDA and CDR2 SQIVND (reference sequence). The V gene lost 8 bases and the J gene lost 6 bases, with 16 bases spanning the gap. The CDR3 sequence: CASRLFPQDGYTF. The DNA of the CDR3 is TGTGCCAGTCGTTTGTTCCCCCAGGATGGCTACACCTTC.

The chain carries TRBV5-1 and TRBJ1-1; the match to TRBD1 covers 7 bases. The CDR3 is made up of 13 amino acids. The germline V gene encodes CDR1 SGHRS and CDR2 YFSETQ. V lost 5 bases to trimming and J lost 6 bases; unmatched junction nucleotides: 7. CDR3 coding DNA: TGCGCCAGCAGACTCACAGGGGCCGCTGAAGCTTTCTTT. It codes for CASRLTGAAEAFF.

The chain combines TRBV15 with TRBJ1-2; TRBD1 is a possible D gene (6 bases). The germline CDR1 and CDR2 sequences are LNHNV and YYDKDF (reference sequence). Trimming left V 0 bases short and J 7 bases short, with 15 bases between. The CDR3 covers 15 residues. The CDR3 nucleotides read TGTGCCACCAGCAGAGAGCTCGGTACAGGGAGTGGCTACACCTTC. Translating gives CATSRELGTGSGYTF.